This T cell receptor beta chain was obtained from a study of shared clonotypes between healthy human individuals. Findings and caveats of the study: Clonotype sharing levels among donors were expected to vary with sequencing depth.

Only in-frame clones appear in the TCRdb table, and some are missing; sequencing was by immunoSEQ multiplex PCR. Of roughly 2.1 million clones listed, 85% to 95% were seen once; the top ten hold more than 1.5%. Naive-designated CD8 cells lacked CD45RO, were positively enriched for CCR7, and omitted terminally differentiated effector memory CD45RA+ cells. V lost 5 bases to trimming and J lost 9 bases; unmatched junction nucleotides: 12. The CDR3 consists of 14 residues. The germline CDR1 and CDR2 sequences are MNHEY and SMNVEV (reference sequence). To note about this clone: Its specificity is unknown.

Material: naive CD8+ T cells from PBMCs. This TCR derives from a man between 18 and 35 years old in good health. Some clones in this sample may be carry-over from other donors' samples. V is TRBV27 and J is TRBJ2-7, with 8 bases matching TRBD1. In DNA form, the CDR3 reads TGTGCCAGCAGTCTAGACAGGGGTCATTATAGGCAGTACTTC. This sequence encodes CASSLDRGHYRQYF.